These 19 T cell receptor beta chains share one sample of origin, sequenced in a study of shared clonotypes between healthy human individuals. Sequencing used immunoSEQ multiplex PCR; TCRdb keeps in-frame clones, though not all of them. The sample holds millions of clones; over 85% are singletons and the top ten take 0.39%. The sample taken for sequencing was naive CD4+ T cells from PBMCs. Sample subset: CD45RA+ positively selected. The receptors were sampled from a man between 18 and 29 years old in good health. Some clones in this sample may be carry-over from other donors' samples.

This clone was seen only once. The chain combines TRBV28 with TRBJ2-7, with D unclear. CDR1 is MDHEN and CDR2 is SYDVKM in the germline V gene. V gave up 2 bases and J gave up 5 bases, with 10 bases separating them. The CDR3 is made up of 13 amino acids. This chain's CDR3 is CASSLGSPNEQYF. The CDR3 bases are TGTGCCAGCAGTTTAGGAAGTCCTAACGAGCAGTACTTC.

The genes are TRBV28 and TRBJ1-3; D is uncertain. The ends were cut back, 1 base at V and 0 bases at J, with 7 bases in the middle. The germline CDR1 and CDR2 sequences are MDHEN and SYDVKM. The CDR3 runs 15 residues. The CDR3 protein is CASSLSGISGNTIYF. CDR3 DNA sequence: TGTGCCAGCAGTTTATCTGGGATCTCTGGAAACACCATATATTTT.

The CDR3 DNA sequence: TGTGCCAGCAGTGAGCGTCTAGGCGGTTATGTGGACACCATATATTTT. This codes for CASSERLGGYVDTIYF. The J gene is TRBJ1-3, the V gene TRBV6-1; D is unclear. Trimming removed 3 bases from V and 8 bases from J, with 20 bases in between. Germline V CDR1 and CDR2: MNHNS, SASEGT. The CDR3 contains 16 residues.

The chain uses TRBV5-1 and TRBJ1-1, with D possibly matching TRBD1 (6 bases). Germline CDR1 SGHRS, CDR2 YFSETQ. The CDR3 is 14 residues long. V was shortened by 3 bases and J by 1 base, with 10 bases between the two germline ends. CDR3 coding DNA: TGCGCCAGCAGCTACGGGGGGCAGAACACTGAAGCTTTCTTT. Translation: CASSYGGQNTEAFF. The complete variable domain, with remaining parts taken from reference TRBV5-1 and TRBJ1-1, reads KAGVTQTPRYLIKTRGQQVTLSCSPISGHRSVSWYQQTPGQGLQFLFEYFSETQRNKGNFPGRFSGRQFSNSRSEMNVSTLELGDSALYLCASSYGGQNTEAFFGQGTRLTVV.

The rearrangement links TRBV6-5 to TRBJ1-1; a possible D gene is TRBD1 (5 bases). V was pared by 5 bases and J by 8 bases, with 15 bases between. This CDR3 comprises 13 residues. Germline lookup yields CDR1 MNHEY and CDR2 SVGAGI. CDR3 DNA sequence: TGTGCCAGCAGTAGTGGGGGGAGTAGGGAAGCTTTCTTT. It is translated as CASSSGGSREAFF.

The V and J genes are TRBV6-6 and TRBJ1-2; 9 positions match TRBD1. This CDR3 comprises 15 residues. V shed 6 bases, J shed 4 bases, and the junction held 9 bases outside the gene matches. Germline CDR1 and CDR2: MNHNY and SVGAGI (reference sequence). This chain's CDR3 is CASSLRPGQGYGYTF. DNA of the CDR3: TGTGCCAGCAGCCTTCGCCCGGGACAGGGCTATGGCTACACCTTC.

The chain joins TRBV5-4 to TRBJ1-2; D not certain. Germline values: CDR1 SGHNT, CDR2 YYREEE (reference sequence). The CDR3 is 14 amino acids. V dropped 0 bases and J dropped 8 bases, with 14 bases sitting between them. This CDR3 is CASSLAWVENGYTF. CDR3 in DNA: TGTGCCAGCAGCTTGGCCTGGGTTGAGAACGGCTACACCTTC.

Points on this clone: Additional DNA sequences in this sample encode the identical CDR3. The rearrangement links TRBV6-1 to TRBJ2-7; possible D gene TRBD2, 5 bases. CDR3 length: 14 residues. The ends were cut back, 0 bases at V and 3 bases at J, with 9 bases in the middle. Looked up from germline, CDR1 is MNHNS and CDR2 is SASEGT. The chain's CDR3 is CASSEAVRGYEQYF. As DNA, the CDR3 is TGTGCCAGCAGTGAAGCTGTCCGGGGCTACGAGCAGTACTTC.

The rearrangement links TRBV10-1 to TRBJ2-7, with D perhaps matching TRBD1 or TRBD2 (5 bases each). The germline CDR1 and CDR2 sequences are WNHNN and SYGVQD (reference sequence). Trimming shortened V by 8 bases and J by 4 bases, and 9 bases separated the two germline ends. The CDR3 covers 11 residues. CDR3 region: CASLGEYEQYF. For the CDR3, the DNA is TGCGCCAGCCTAGGGGAGTACGAGCAGTACTTC.

This clone has just one count. The chain joins TRBV29-1 to TRBJ2-1; 10 bases match TRBD2. V shed 2 bases, J shed 4 bases, and the junction held 5 bases outside the gene matches. There are 15 residues in the CDR3. Germline V gene data show CDR1 as SQVTM and CDR2 as ANQGSEA. In DNA form, the CDR3 reads TGCAGCGTTGAAACTAGCGGGATGTCGTACAATGAGCAGTTCTTC. This gives the protein CSVETSGMSYNEQFF.

The CDR3 DNA follows: TGCGCCAGCAGTGGGGACGCACAAGAGACCCAGTACTTC. It translates to CASSGDAQETQYF. The chain couples TRBV10-1 to TRBJ2-5; D could derive from TRBD1 or TRBD2 (5 bases each). Per the germline V gene, CDR1 is WNHNN and CDR2 is SYGVQD (reference sequence). V was trimmed by 4 bases and J by 2 bases, leaving 8 bases between them. CDR3 length: 13 residues.

This clone was detected only once. This sequence joins TRBV5-1 and TRBJ2-7; 8 nucleotides line up with TRBD1. V was pared by 0 bases and J by 3 bases, with 8 bases of the junction left unmatched. This CDR3 contains 16 residues. Per germline, CDR1 SGHRS and CDR2 YFSETQ. The CDR3 DNA sequence: TGCGCCAGCAGCTTGGCAGGGGGCGTGGGGTACTACGAGCAGTACTTC. Protein: CASSLAGGVGYYEQYF.

The rearrangement uses TRBV13 and TRBJ2-7; 8 bases align to TRBD1. The CDR3 is 15 residues long. Germline-derived CDR1 and CDR2 are PRHDT and FYEKMQ (reference sequence). Trimming at V came to 5 bases and at J to 0 bases, leaving 6 bases not matched to a gene. The DNA for the CDR3 is TGTGCCAGCAGCCCTAGGGACAGGCGCTCCTACGAGCAGTACTTC. Protein: CASSPRDRRSYEQYF.

The J gene is TRBJ2-1, the V gene TRBV9, with TRBD1 identical over 8 bases. Germline lookup yields CDR1 SGDLS and CDR2 YYNGEE. The CDR3 length is 17 residues. The junction had 12 bases not matched to a gene; V was cut back by 0 bases and J by 7 bases. The DNA of the CDR3 is TGTGCCAGCAGCGTAGATGGCGGACGACAGGGGATAAATGAGCAGTTCTTC. It yields the protein CASSVDGGRQGINEQFF.

Only a few counts were recorded for this clone. This chain joins TRBV5-1 and TRBJ1-1; 7 nucleotides align to TRBD1. This CDR3 region has 12 residues. Trimming removed 8 bases from V and 3 bases from J; junction bases left unmatched: 4. Germline CDR1 reads SGHRS; CDR2 reads YFSETQ. The CDR3 bases are TGCGCCAGTAGGACAGGAGACACTGAAGCTTTCTTT. It is translated as CASRTGDTEAFF.

This chain connects TRBV28 to TRBJ1-5, with D possibly being TRBD1 (6 bases). CDR3 length: 15 residues. Germline V CDR1 and CDR2: MDHEN, SYDVKM. The V end lost 5 bases, the J end lost 6 bases, and 17 bases lay between the germline ends. CDR3: CASSIGTPTGQPQHF. The CDR3, as DNA: TGTGCCAGCAGTATTGGGACACCCACGGGTCAGCCCCAGCATTTT.

This chain uses TRBV9 with TRBJ1-1; D unresolved. Germline assignment: CDR1 SGDLS and CDR2 YYNGEE. CDR3 length: 15 amino acids. The V end lost 0 bases, the J end lost 0 bases, and 9 bases lay between the germline ends. The CDR3 DNA follows: TGTGCCAGCAGCGTAGATCCGGCTTTGAACACTGAAGCTTTCTTT. Encoded protein: CASSVDPALNTEAFF.

This clone was counted once. The rearrangement links TRBV29-1 to TRBJ1-4; TRBD1 agrees at 12 bases. This CDR3 contains 17 residues. CDR1 is SQVTM and CDR2 is ANQGSEA in the germline V gene. The trim removed 4 bases at V and 8 bases at J, leaving 14 bases unmatched. Here the CDR3 reads CSVVEDNRDRGHEKLFF. The CDR3 DNA reads as TGCAGCGTTGTAGAGGACAATAGGGACAGGGGGCACGAAAAACTGTTTTTT.

The chain couples TRBV29-1 to TRBJ1-1, with 7 positions matching TRBD1. The CDR3 spans 14 residues. Unmatched junction bases numbered 8, after V lost 0 bases and J lost 7 bases. The germline CDR1 and CDR2 sequences are SQVTM and ANQGSEA. The CDR3 spells CSVEDPGGGDEAFF. CDR3 coding DNA: TGCAGCGTTGAAGATCCAGGGGGAGGGGATGAAGCTTTCTTT.